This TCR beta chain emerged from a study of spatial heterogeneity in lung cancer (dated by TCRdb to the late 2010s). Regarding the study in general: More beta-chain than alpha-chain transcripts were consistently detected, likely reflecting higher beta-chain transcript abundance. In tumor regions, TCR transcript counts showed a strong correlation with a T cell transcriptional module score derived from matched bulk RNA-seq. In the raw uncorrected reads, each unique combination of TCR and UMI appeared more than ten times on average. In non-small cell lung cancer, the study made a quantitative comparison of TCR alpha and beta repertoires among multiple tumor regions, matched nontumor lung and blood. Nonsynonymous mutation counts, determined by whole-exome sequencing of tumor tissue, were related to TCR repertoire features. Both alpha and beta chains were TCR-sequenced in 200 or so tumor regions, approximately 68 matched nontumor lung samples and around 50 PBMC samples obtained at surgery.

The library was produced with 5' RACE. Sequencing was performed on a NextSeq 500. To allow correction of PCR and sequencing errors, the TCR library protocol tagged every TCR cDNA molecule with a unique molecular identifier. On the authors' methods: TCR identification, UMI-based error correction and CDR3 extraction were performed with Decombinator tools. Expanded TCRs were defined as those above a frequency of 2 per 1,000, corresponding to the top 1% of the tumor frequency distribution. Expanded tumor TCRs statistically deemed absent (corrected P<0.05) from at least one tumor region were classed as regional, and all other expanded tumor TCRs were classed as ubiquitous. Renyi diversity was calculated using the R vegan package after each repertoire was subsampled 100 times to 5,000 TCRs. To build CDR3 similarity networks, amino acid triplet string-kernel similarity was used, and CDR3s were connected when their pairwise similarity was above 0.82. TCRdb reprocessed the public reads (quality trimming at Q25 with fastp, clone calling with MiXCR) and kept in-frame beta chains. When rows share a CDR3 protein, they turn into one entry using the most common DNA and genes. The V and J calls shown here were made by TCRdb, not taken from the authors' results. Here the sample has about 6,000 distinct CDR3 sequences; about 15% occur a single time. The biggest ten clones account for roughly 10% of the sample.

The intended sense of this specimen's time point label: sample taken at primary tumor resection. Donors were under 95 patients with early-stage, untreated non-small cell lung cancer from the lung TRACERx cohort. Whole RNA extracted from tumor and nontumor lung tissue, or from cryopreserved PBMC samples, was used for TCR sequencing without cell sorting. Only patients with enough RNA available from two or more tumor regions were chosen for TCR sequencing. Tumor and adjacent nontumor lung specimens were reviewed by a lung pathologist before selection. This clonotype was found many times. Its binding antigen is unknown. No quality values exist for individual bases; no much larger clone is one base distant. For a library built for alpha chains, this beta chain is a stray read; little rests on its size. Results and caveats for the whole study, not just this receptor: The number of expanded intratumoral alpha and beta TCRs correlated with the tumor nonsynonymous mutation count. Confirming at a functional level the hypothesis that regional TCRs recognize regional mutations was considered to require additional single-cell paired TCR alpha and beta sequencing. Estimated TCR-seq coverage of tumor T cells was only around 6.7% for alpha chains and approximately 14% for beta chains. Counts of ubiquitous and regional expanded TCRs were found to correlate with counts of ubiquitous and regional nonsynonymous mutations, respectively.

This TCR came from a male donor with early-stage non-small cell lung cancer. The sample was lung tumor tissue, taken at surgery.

The DNA sequence reads TGTGCCATCAGTGAGTCGGGACAGGGATTCACCGGGGAGCTGTTTTTT. It translates as CAISESGQGFTGELFF. This receptor chain uses TRBV10-3 and TRBJ2-2, and TRBD1 matches 9 of the central bases. CDR1 and CDR2 are drawn from the germline V gene: ENHRY, SYGVKD. Taken from cysteine to phenylalanine, the CDR3 has 16 residues. This entry keeps only the CDR3 DNA: 48 bases, framed from base 1. V lost 0 bases and J lost 4 bases, and the count of bases not matched to a germline gene is 3.